Detailed here is one T cell receptor (beta chain). Its antigen remains unidentified. Base-call qualities are not available, and no considerably larger clone is one nucleotide away. The source of the sample is a study of T cell repertoires in breast cancer (TCRdb year 2016). At the level of the whole study: Samples profiled in the study came from tumors, lymph nodes and peripheral blood lymphocytes of breast cancer patients, along with peripheral blood from healthy control donors. ER+/PR+ status was present in the majority of the roughly 19 patient tumors that were analyzed for shared TCRs. Blood samples were separated by Ficoll, whereas tumor-free lymph nodes were processed without any enzymatic digestion. Controls included nine healthy donors of an age range similar to the patients. On average, about 500,000 sequences per sample and around 9.2 reads per input cell were obtained by sequencing. Tumors and tumor-involved lymph nodes were minced and digested with Liberase and DNase, then filtered through 70-um and 40-um filters. Given the low mutational burden of breast cancer and the rarity of common mutations in breast cancer, it was reasoned that TCRs shared between breast cancer patients would target shared antigens.

To analyze paired alpha-beta TCRs of CD8+ T cells, the researchers used an expanded emulsion RT-PCR method with primers covering all TCR V genes. Before emulsion RT-PCR, CD8+ T cells were isolated with a CD8 positive selection kit and incubated overnight in 8.5 to 10 IU/mL IL-2. Beyond this particular receptor, the publication reports: Tumor-involved sentinel lymph nodes shared about fourfold more TCRs with matched tumor repertoires than tumor-free nodes (roughly 8% versus 2%). Discarding singleton TCRs and sampling only part of each tumor may have missed genuine antitumor clones. Possible tumor specificity was suggested for 20 or so TCR pairs that were shared across seven or more patient tumors yet rarely found in control blood. TRBV7 predominated among the shared TCRs, which could possibly reflect tumor recognition or a mispriming bias from eight TRBV7 primers. Emulsion RT-PCR was regarded as qualitative rather than quantitative, because clone recovery was skewed by transcript abundance and primer differences. Shared TCRs were encoded by various nucleotide sequences, which suggests selection and expansion based on antigen.

Receptor libraries were prepared by emulsion pairing. Unpaired genes were suppressed by a second nested PCR containing blocking oligos, after which a third nested PCR added Illumina adaptors and barcodes. Each master mix for emulsion RT-PCR held about 5,000-250,000 T cells along with C-region, Stepout and V-region primers. The emulsions were generated using the Micellula Emulsion and Purification Kit, and the RT-PCR was run with Qiagen OneStep RT-PCR reagents. The pooled libraries were sequenced on an Illumina MiSeq using paired-end 2 x 250 reads. As for the original processing: Read pairs were joined in Galaxy and clipped at the engineered overlap into separate alpha and beta files, and reads that were not clipped were discarded. Alpha-beta pairs were assigned with CompleteTCR, a MiTCR-based pipeline that links chains sharing read cluster identifiers using an R script. TCR sequences observed only once, about 1-3.2%, were removed as potential sequencing errors. TCRdb reanalyzed the raw reads on its own, using fastp at Q25 for trimming and MiXCR for clone calling, and kept in-frame beta chains. CDR3 protein duplicates are merged, each entry listing the most common genes and DNA. TCRdb, not the original authors, processed these V and J calls. This sample is represented by approximately 37,000 distinct CDR3 sequences; 45% of them were singletons. The top ten constitute approximately 57% of the sample.

The CDR3 runs 13 amino acids, cysteine and phenylalanine included. Here the CDR3 DNA is all that survives: 39 bases in frame from base 1. As encoded in the germline V gene (reference sequence), CDR1 is DFQATT while CDR2 is SNEGSKA. Relative to germline, V is 0 bases shorter and J is 3 bases shorter, with 9 bases between their ends. The chain employs TRBV20-1 and TRBJ2-7; the D segment may tentatively be TRBD1 or TRBD2, each giving 5 matched bases. Input material: CD8+ T cells. The TCR sequence derives from a pool of human donors with breast cancer or a healthy control (not recorded which). The encoded CDR3 is CSARDRGYYEQYF. The DNA reads TGCAGTGCTAGAGATCGGGGCTACTACGAGCAGTACTTC.